These T cell receptor beta chains were read from a single sample in a study of control samples from healthy donors and cancer patients. TCRdb's table, derived via immunoSEQ multiplex PCR, lists solely in-frame clones and lacks some. The data show some 130,000 clones, 75% to 90% seen once. The sample was blood. The receptor source for this set is a woman between 25 and 40 years old in good health. Both conserved end residues are part of each CDR3. D genes are given only for firm matches. Size tells how often a clone was seen (once, few, many) or the class of an expanded clone, and some rows leave it out.

j_call clone_size v_call d_call cdr3_aa cdr3_nt
TRBJ2-7 once TRBV14 - CASSRIQAGLQTYEQYF TGTGCCAGCAGCCGAATTCAAGCGGGCCTACAAACCTACGAGCAGTACTTC
TRBJ2-3 - TRBV25-1 - CASGSPYTQYF TGTGCCAGCGGTAGCCCGTATACGCAGTATTTT
TRBJ1-6 - TRBV7-6 - CASSLTQSYNSPLHF TGTGCCAGCAGCTTAACGCAAAGCTATAATTCACCCCTCCACTTT
TRBJ1-2 - TRBV6-5 - CASSYRWNYGYTF TGTGCCAGCAGTTACAGGTGGAACTATGGCTACACCTTC
TRBJ1-1 - TRBV30 - CACQRGGEAFF TGTGCCTGCCAACGAGGGGGTGAAGCTTTCTTT
TRBJ2-7 - TRBV11-2 - CASSLYEQYF TGTGCCAGCAGCCTCTACGAGCAGTACTTC
TRBJ2-7 - TRBV5-6 TRBD2 CASSRPGLAGEAEQYF TGTGCCAGCAGCCGTCCGGGACTAGCGGGAGAGGCCGAGCAGTACTTC
TRBJ2-7 - TRBV11-2 TRBD2 CASSLVEGGTSWYF TGTGCCAGCAGCTTAGTCGAGGGGGGGACTAGCTGGTACTTC
TRBJ1-4 - TRBV28 - CASSRIMSTNEKLFF TGTGCCAGCAGCCGTATTATGTCCACTAATGAAAAACTGTTTTTT
TRBJ2-2 - TRBV9 - CASALGGGGELFF TGTGCCAGCGCGTTAGGGGGTGGCGGGGAGCTGTTTTTT
TRBJ2-1 - TRBV2 TRBD2 CASSEVTSGHYNEQFF TGTGCCAGCAGTGAAGTTACTAGCGGTCACTACAATGAGCAGTTCTTC
TRBJ2-1 - TRBV9 TRBD2 CASSVAGTSGYNEQFF TGTGCCAGCAGCGTCGCCGGGACTAGCGGATACAATGAGCAGTTCTTC
TRBJ2-1 - TRBV10-2 - CASRQTGFEQFF TGCGCCAGCAGACAAACGGGGTTTGAGCAGTTCTTC
TRBJ2-5 - TRBV11-3 - CASSLGRSETQYF TGTGCCAGCAGCTTGGGGCGTTCCGAGACCCAGTACTTC
TRBJ2-5 - TRBV3-1/TRBV3-2 TRBD2 CASSFPGTSGSGETQYF TGTGCCAGCAGCTTCCCCGGGACTAGCGGGAGTGGAGAGACCCAGTACTTC
TRBJ2-7 - TRBV3-1/TRBV3-2 - CASSPPDRLGYEQYF TGTGCCAGCAGTCCACCAGACAGGCTGGGCTACGAGCAGTACTTC
TRBJ2-3 - TRBV10-3 - CAISESKASETQYF TGTGCCATCAGTGAGTCGAAGGCTAGCGAGACGCAGTATTTT
TRBJ1-2 - TRBV21-1 - CASSGWTGLNGYTF TGTGCCAGCAGCGGGTGGACAGGGCTCAATGGCTACACCTTC
TRBJ2-2 - TRBV30 TRBD1 CAWRDRATGELFF TGTGCCTGGAGGGACAGGGCCACCGGGGAGCTGTTTTTT
TRBJ1-5 - TRBV6-6 - CASSPNRISNQPQHF TGTGCCAGCAGTCCGAACAGGATTAGCAATCAGCCCCAGCATTTT
TRBJ2-2 - TRBV6-5 - CASSYSPPGDTGELFF TGTGCCAGCAGTTACTCGCCGCCTGGCGACACCGGGGAGCTGTTTTTT
TRBJ2-2 - TRBV27 TRBD2 CASSAPGLANGELFF TGTGCCAGCAGTGCACCGGGACTAGCAAACGGGGAGCTGTTTTTT
TRBJ2-6 - TRBV7-2 - CASSLSVPPYGANVLTF TGTGCCAGCAGCTTATCAGTTCCCCCTTATGGGGCCAACGTCCTGACTTTC
TRBJ2-1 - TRBV30 TRBD2 CAWRGLAAYNEQFF TGTGCCTGGCGAGGACTAGCGGCTTACAATGAGCAGTTCTTC
TRBJ1-6 - TRBV28 - CASRGQGEGSPLHF TGTGCCAGCAGGGGGCAGGGAGAAGGATCACCCCTCCACTTT
TRBJ1-3 - TRBV6-1 - CASSENGARSGNTIYF TGTGCCAGCAGTGAAAATGGGGCGCGCTCTGGAAACACCATATATTTT
TRBJ2-7 - TRBV5-4 TRBD2 CASSLSTSGIPYGQYF TGTGCCAGCAGCCTGTCCACTAGCGGGATCCCCTATGGGCAGTACTTC
TRBJ2-3 - TRBV5-4 TRBD1 CASTAIQGAPETQYF TGTGCCAGCACCGCTATCCAGGGGGCCCCCGAAACGCAGTATTTT
TRBJ1-5 - TRBV4-1 - CASSQGAEGLNQPQHF TGCGCCAGCAGCCAAGGTGCGGAGGGCCTCAATCAGCCCCAGCATTTT
TRBJ2-1 - TRBV7-9 - CASSLDPRKYEQFF TGTGCCAGCAGCTTGGATCCCCGAAAGTATGAGCAGTTCTTC
TRBJ2-1 - TRBV11-3 TRBD1 CASSLGRRGYNEQFF TGTGCCAGCAGCTTAGGTCGCAGGGGGTACAATGAGCAGTTCTTC
TRBJ2-7 - TRBV24-1 - CATSSGDGKSYEQYF TGTGCCACCAGTTCTGGGGACGGAAAATCCTACGAGCAGTACTTC
TRBJ2-5 once TRBV25-1 - CASSEQARKTQYF TGTGCCAGCAGTGAGCAGGCTCGGAAGACCCAGTACTTC
TRBJ2-3 - TRBV6-2/TRBV6-3 - CASSPRVRATTDTQYF TGTGCCAGCAGCCCTCGAGTCAGGGCAACCACAGATACGCAGTATTTT
TRBJ1-2 - TRBV2 - CASSESYRPGKDYGYTF TGTGCCAGCAGTGAATCCTATCGTCCAGGGAAGGACTATGGCTACACCTTC